These 24 T cell receptor beta chains were sequenced from one sample in a study of blood T cells in healthy people across ages. Together with a sample-barcoded 5' primer, a J-beta primer mix was included in a second PCR lasting about 7 to 11 cycles. A single record per CDR3 protein comes from TCRdb applying MiXCR to the 5' RACE reads. The sample shows 1.5 million to 2 million distinct CDR3 sequences, around 50% of them seen only once. Source material: blood. All receptors come from a woman in her forties in good health.

This clonotype was detected a few times. The chain recombines TRBV5-1 with TRBJ1-6; D unresolved. Trimming removed 3 bases at V and 6 bases at J, with 7 bases between. This CDR3 is built from 13 residues. CDR1 is SGHRS and CDR2 is YFSETQ in the germline V gene. The CDR3 region has the DNA TGCGCCAGCAGCTGGTGGCCTAATTCACCCCTCCACTTT. Residues: CASSWWPNSPLHF.

The chain carries TRBV9 and TRBJ2-3; D perhaps matches TRBD1 (6 bases). CDR1 and CDR2 from the germline V gene are SGDLS and YYNGEE. This CDR3 region has 18 residues. V lost 3 bases, J lost 2 bases, and 22 bases lay in between. The CDR3 coding sequence is TGTGCCAGCAGCGCAGGGGTTTTGGTACCGACGGCCACAGATACGCAGTATTTT. Residues: CASSAGVLVPTATDTQYF.

This clonotype has just one count. CDR3 coding DNA: TGTGCCAGTAACTGGCAGGTTCATAGCAATCAGCCCCAGCATTTT. Translating gives CASNWQVHSNQPQHF. The V call is TRBV19, the J call TRBJ1-5; no clear D gene. Germline loops: CDR1 LNHDA, CDR2 SQIVND (reference sequence). CDR3 length: 15 residues. Trimming cost V 7 bases and J 0 bases, with 13 bases left between them.

There are a few counts of this clonotype. This rearrangement joins TRBV9 to TRBJ2-3, with D tentatively TRBD2 (6 bases). This CDR3 is built from 15 residues. CDR1 is SGDLS, CDR2 YYNGEE, per germline. The V and J ends lost 0 bases and 2 bases respectively, with 10 bases between them. The CDR3 nucleotides read TGTGCCAGCAGCGTAGGGGGAGGCTTCACAGATACGCAGTATTTT. Translated: CASSVGGGFTDTQYF.

The gene calls are TRBV2 and TRBJ2-1; tentatively, D is TRBD1 (5 bases). The DNA matches TRBJ2-7 better at its end, which makes the J call doubtful. CDR3 length equals 16 residues. The germline V gene encodes CDR1 SNHLY and CDR2 FYNNEI. Written as DNA, the CDR3 is TGTGCCAGCAGCAGAAGGGTGCAGGGAATATACAATGAGCAGTACTTC. The encoded protein is CASSRRVQGIYNEQYF.

This chain uses TRBV7-2 with TRBJ2-2; TRBD2 matches 8 bases. The CDR3 runs to 15 residues. The germline V gene has CDR1 SGHTA and CDR2 FQGNSA. V trimming: 4 bases; J trimming: 7 bases; junction bases outside the gene matches: 8. CDR3 residues: CASSSRGGNGGELFF. The CDR3 DNA reads as TGTGCCAGCAGCTCCCGGGGGGGGAACGGCGGGGAGCTGTTTTTT.

The chain uses TRBV20-1 and TRBJ2-5; D remains ambiguous. Trimming stripped 6 bases from V and 2 bases from J, with 16 bases between. Germline V lookup: CDR1 DFQATT, CDR2 SNEGSKA (reference sequence). This CDR3 has 14 residues. CDR3 residues: CSATLITGQETQYF. CDR3 DNA sequence: TGCAGTGCAACCCTCATCACTGGTCAAGAGACCCAGTACTTC.

This clonotype was detected a few times. The chain is built from TRBV28 and TRBJ2-7, with D unclear. The germline V and J ends were trimmed by 5 bases and 1 base, with 18 bases remaining between them. CDR1 and CDR2 from the germline V gene are MDHEN and SYDVKM. This CDR3 is 16 amino acids long. The CDR3 DNA is TGTGCCAGCAGTGCCTTCGGCCAACCTAGTTCCTACGAGCAGTACTTC. Amino acid sequence: CASSAFGQPSSYEQYF.

The J gene is TRBJ2-5, the V gene TRBV28, with 7 bases fitting TRBD1. CDR1 is MDHEN and CDR2 is SYDVKM in the germline V gene. V lost 4 bases to trimming and J lost 0 bases; unmatched junction nucleotides: 14. There are 18 residues in the CDR3. CDR3 sequence: CASSYVWTGTANQETQYF. The CDR3 coding sequence is TGTGCCAGCAGTTATGTTTGGACGGGGACAGCTAACCAAGAGACCCAGTACTTC.

Note on this clonotype: A junction boundary mismatches the germline segment, possibly from a read error. This chain joins TRBV5-1 and TRBJ2-6, with 9 bases identical to TRBD1. The germline V gene has CDR1 SGHRS and CDR2 YFSETQ. This CDR3 contains 16 residues. CDR3 sequence: CASSPGTGTGANVLTF. The CDR3 region has the DNA TGTGCCAGCAGTCCCGGGACAGGGACCGGGGCCAACGTCCTGACTTTC.

This clonotype was counted between two and nine times. The chain links TRBV12-3 or TRBV12-4 to TRBJ2-5; possible D gene TRBD1, 6 bases. The V gene lost 6 bases and the J gene lost 4 bases, with 15 bases spanning the gap. The CDR3 contains 14 residues. The CDR3 bases are TGTGCCAGCAGCAGGGGTCCCGGTGTAGAGACCCAGTACTTC. It encodes CASSRGPGVETQYF.

This sequence joins TRBV4-2 and TRBJ2-5; the match to TRBD1 covers 9 bases. Germline CDR1 reads LGHNA; CDR2 reads YNFKEQ. Losses at the gene ends were 0 bases for V and 5 bases for J; bases not matched to a gene: 7. CDR3 length equals 16 residues. The chain's CDR3 is CASSQEGTGREETQYF. DNA of the CDR3: TGTGCCAGCAGCCAAGAAGGGACAGGGAGGGAGGAGACCCAGTACTTC.

The chain links TRBV20-1 to TRBJ1-2; D is uncertain. Germline CDR1 and CDR2: DFQATT and SNEGSKA (reference sequence). The CDR3 covers 14 residues. V dropped 6 bases and J dropped 4 bases, with 18 bases sitting between them. As DNA, the CDR3 is TGCAGTGCCCCTAACCCAACAGCGGCCTATGGCTACACCTTC. It translates to CSAPNPTAAYGYTF.

V is TRBV12-3 or TRBV12-4 and J is TRBJ1-2, with D hard to call. Trimming shortened V by 3 bases and J by 5 bases, and 13 bases separated the two germline ends. The CDR3 has 14 residues. The CDR3 DNA sequence: TGTGCCAGCAGTTTCGGAGACACCTATTATGGCTACACCTTC. Translation: CASSFGDTYYGYTF.

The rearrangement joins TRBV20-1 to TRBJ2-3, with 8 bases that match TRBD2. CDR3 length: 14 residues. Trimming cost V 5 bases and J 6 bases; bases outside gene matches: 10. The V gene's germline CDR1 is DFQATT and CDR2 SNEGSKA (reference sequence). The CDR3: CSASGSGGGDTQYF. The CDR3 region has the DNA TGCAGTGCTTCGGGCAGCGGGGGCGGGGATACGCAGTATTTT.

The chain employs TRBV7-9 and TRBJ1-2; TRBD1 agrees at 7 bases. Germline lookup yields CDR1 SEHNR and CDR2 FQNEAQ (reference sequence). Trimming cost V 6 bases and J 1 base; bases outside gene matches: 8. This CDR3 has 15 residues. CDR3 in amino acids: CASRPYRGSNYGYTF. The CDR3 DNA follows: TGTGCCAGCAGACCCTACAGGGGTAGTAACTATGGCTACACCTTC.

The rearrangement links TRBV10-3 to TRBJ2-7; TRBD2 matches at 8 bases. CDR1 ENHRY and CDR2 SYGVKD come from the germline V gene. J was trimmed by 3 bases and V by 4 bases; bases with no gene match: 11. This CDR3 is built from 16 residues. DNA for the CDR3: TGTGCCATCAGTGGCCTAGCGGGCAACCTGGGCTACGAGCAGTACTTC. The encoded protein is CAISGLAGNLGYEQYF.

V gene TRBV7-2 combines with J gene TRBJ2-1, with TRBD2 identical over 7 bases. The CDR3 contains 14 residues. The germline V gene has CDR1 SGHTA and CDR2 FQGNSA. V lost 6 bases and J lost 8; bases outside the gene matches: 10. The CDR3 spells CASRKAGGWDEQFF. In DNA form, the CDR3 reads TGTGCCAGCAGGAAGGCCGGGGGGTGGGATGAGCAGTTCTTC.

This clonotype was counted only a few times. J is TRBJ2-5 and V is TRBV11-2; TRBD2 matches at 7 bases. CDR3 length: 14 amino acids. The J segment lost 5 bases and the V segment lost 5 bases, leaving 8 bases of the junction unmatched. From germline, CDR1 is SGHAT and CDR2 FQNNGV. CDR3 sequence: CASSISGAIETQYF. In nucleotides, the CDR3 is TGTGCCAGCAGCATAAGCGGGGCCATTGAGACCCAGTACTTC.

V gene TRBV5-5 combines with J gene TRBJ2-4; D is uncertain. V dropped 0 bases and J dropped 8 bases, with 15 bases sitting between them. Germline V gene sequence: CDR1 SGHKS, CDR2 YYEKEE (reference sequence). The CDR3 has 15 residues. The CDR3 coding sequence is TGTGCCAGCAGCTTGGATGGGGTAGTAGGCGACATTCAGTACTTC. Protein: CASSLDGVVGDIQYF.

This chain connects TRBV5-4 to TRBJ2-1, with 12 bases matching TRBD2. Germline assignment: CDR1 SGHNT and CDR2 YYREEE (reference sequence). V lost 2 bases and J lost 6; bases outside the gene matches: 9. This CDR3 contains 17 residues. CDR3 loop: CASSFPTSGGLGNEQFF. In nucleotides, the CDR3 is TGTGCCAGCAGCTTCCCGACTAGCGGGGGCCTAGGCAATGAGCAGTTCTTC.

The chain recombines TRBV6-1 with TRBJ2-7, with D perhaps TRBD1 (6 bases). V was cut by 10 bases and J by 0 bases, with 10 bases left in between. The CDR3 covers 12 residues. The germline V gene encodes CDR1 MNHNS and CDR2 SASEGT. CDR3 nucleotide sequence: TGTGCCATCGGGGACAACTCCTACGAGCAGTACTTC. Residues: CAIGDNSYEQYF.

This chain connects TRBV4-1 to TRBJ1-2, with 7 bases aligning to TRBD1. Germline V lookup: CDR1 MGHRA, CDR2 YSYEKL. This CDR3 comprises 15 residues. V lost 1 base, J lost 6 bases, and 8 bases stayed unmatched. The CDR3 is CASSQAVTGRDGYTF. CDR3 coding DNA: TGCGCCAGCAGCCAAGCTGTGACAGGGCGGGATGGCTACACCTTC.

The chain uses TRBV29-1 and TRBJ2-1; a possible D gene is TRBD2 (5 bases). CDR1 SQVTM and CDR2 ANQGSEA come from the germline V gene. Trimming left V 8 bases short and J 1 base short, with 12 bases between. The CDR3 is made up of 13 amino acids. This chain's CDR3 is CSPLARSYNEQFF. In nucleotides, the CDR3 is TGCAGCCCTTTAGCGAGGTCCTACAATGAGCAGTTCTTC.